The 5 T cell receptor beta chains given below trace back to one sample, sequenced in a study of response to subunit inactivated influenza vaccine. Each CDR3 protein gets one entry after TCRdb re-called the RT-PCR reads with MiXCR. Of about 570,000 distinct CDR3 sequences in the sample, 10% to 15% were seen once. The source was PBMCs from blood, collected on the day of vaccination. The receptors originated from a man in his fifties or sixties who received an inactivated influenza vaccine.

A note on this clonotype: The junction does not match germline at one end; this may be a read error. This chain uses TRBV20-1 with TRBJ2-1; TRBD2 aligns across 12 bases. In germline, CDR1 is DFQATT, CDR2 SNEGSKA (reference sequence). There are 13 residues in the CDR3. CDR3: CSASPSGRGGGVF. Written as DNA, the CDR3 is TGCAGTGCTAGCCCTAGCGGGAGGGGGGGTGGTGTCTTC.

Only one count was recorded for this clonotype. The rearrangement links TRBV5-4 to TRBJ2-1; 11 nucleotides agree with TRBD2. CDR3 size: 15 residues. V trimming: 4 bases; J trimming: 5 bases; junction bases outside the gene matches: 5. CDR1 SGHNT and CDR2 YYREEE come from the germline V gene (reference sequence). CDR3 loop: CASSKLAGAHNEQFF. As DNA, the CDR3 is TGTGCCAGCAGCAAACTAGCGGGGGCCCACAATGAGCAGTTCTTC. Supplemented by reference TRBV5-4 and TRBJ2-1, the full variable domain reads ETGVTQSPTHLIKTRGQQVTLRCSSQSGHNTVSWYQQALGQGPQFIFQYYREEENGRGNFPPRFSGLQFPNYSSELNVNALELDDSALYLCASSKLAGAHNEQFFGPGTRLTVL.

This clonotype was detected a few times. The V gene is TRBV20-1, the J gene TRBJ2-1; no firm D call. Germline lookup yields CDR1 DFQATT and CDR2 SNEGSKA (reference sequence). The V end lost 2 bases, the J end lost 4 bases, and 3 bases lay between the germline ends. This CDR3 region has 11 residues. CDR3 sequence reads: CSARKYNEQFF. As DNA, the CDR3 is TGCAGTGCTAGAAAATACAATGAGCAGTTCTTC.

This clonotype was detected many times. The chain employs TRBV6-2 or TRBV6-3 and TRBJ2-1; D is unclear. This CDR3 comprises 16 residues. Germline assignment: CDR1 MNHEY and CDR2 SVGEGT. Trimming removed 8 bases from V and 0 bases from J, with 17 bases in between. CDR3 protein: CASSESAARSYNEQFF. The CDR3 DNA sequence: TGTGCCAGCTCCGAGTCCGCAGCACGCTCCTACAATGAGCAGTTCTTC.

The genes are TRBV27 and TRBJ2-7; possibly TRBD1 for D (5 bases). Germline assignment: CDR1 MNHEY and CDR2 SMNVEV (reference sequence). The CDR3 length is 14 residues. The V end lost 6 bases, the J end lost 7 bases, and 19 bases lay between the germline ends. The CDR3 reads CASSPTLRAAEQYF. Written as DNA, the CDR3 is TGTGCCAGCAGCCCCACCCTCAGGGCCGCTGAGCAGTACTTC.